A single sample gave rise to the 18 T cell receptor beta chains below, sequenced in a study of cytomegalovirus exposure and HLA in healthy donors. PCR involved 60 Vbeta and 13 Jbeta primers. Produced via immunoSEQ multiplex PCR; TCRdb's table is partial and in-frame only. The sample has around 70,000 clones, roughly 82% seen once. Material for sequencing was PBMCs. The source of these receptors is an older man in good health and CMV-seronegative.

This chain connects TRBV5-4 to TRBJ2-3, with 9 positions matching TRBD2. The CDR3 has 18 residues. J was trimmed by 2 bases and V by 3 bases; bases with no gene match: 13. Germline CDR1 is SGHNT and CDR2 is YYREEE (reference sequence). CDR3 in amino acids: CASSSFFSGGKLTDTQYF. CDR3 sequence (DNA): TGTGCCAGCAGCTCTTTTTTTAGCGGGGGAAAACTCACAGATACGCAGTATTTT.

This chain links TRBV18 with TRBJ2-3; 9 nucleotides align to TRBD2. With 0 bases clipped from V and 3 bases from J, the junction kept 4 bases outside the gene matches. The CDR3 has 16 amino acids. The germline CDR1 and CDR2 sequences are KGHSH and LQKENI. The CDR3 loop is CASSPPAAGGTDTQYF. For the CDR3, the DNA is TGTGCCAGCTCACCACCTGCAGCGGGAGGAACAGATACGCAGTATTTT.

The gene calls are TRBV21-1 and TRBJ2-5; the table assigns TRBD2, which was not confirmed against the DNA. TRBV21-1 has pseudogene status. The length of the CDR3 is 13 residues. Written as DNA, the CDR3 is TGTGCCAGCGGGACTAGCGGTAGGGAGACCCAGTACTTC. This encodes CASGTSGRETQYF.

V gene TRBV21-1 combines with J gene TRBJ2-7; TRBD1, the D gene given by the table, was not confirmed from the DNA. TRBV21-1 is a pseudogene. The CDR3 loop spans 15 amino acids. The CDR3 sequence: CASSKTPQGPYEQYF. CDR3 nucleotide sequence: TGTGCCAGCAGCAAAACCCCCCAGGGTCCCTACGAGCAGTACTTC.

CDR3 sequence reads: CASSQSLKVAQYF. CDR3 nucleotide sequence: TGTGCCAGCAGCCAAAGTCTAAAAGTCGCTCAGTACTTC. The J gene is TRBJ2-4, the V gene TRBV7-9, with D unresolved. Germline V gives CDR1 SEHNR, CDR2 FQNEAQ (reference sequence). The CDR3 is 13 amino acids. Trimming removed 5 bases at V and 12 bases at J, with 17 bases between.

This clone appeared once. The gene calls are TRBV29-1 and TRBJ2-7; D uncertain. V was shortened by 4 bases and J by 6 bases, with 13 bases between the two germline ends. Germline V CDR1 and CDR2: SQVTM, ANQGSEA. This CDR3 region has 12 residues. Written as DNA, the CDR3 is TGCAGCGTTGTCCCCACCGTCGGCGAGCAGTACTTC. This codes for CSVVPTVGEQYF.

By sample fraction, this clone is large (0.1 to 1%). The genes are TRBV7-8 and TRBJ2-7, with 10 bases identical to TRBD1. V was clipped by 6 bases and J by 6 bases; unmatched bases: 11. Looked up from germline, CDR1 is SGHVS and CDR2 is FQNEAQ. CDR3 size: 15 residues. The chain's CDR3 is CASSYLGTGVGEQYF. The CDR3 DNA reads as TGTGCCAGCAGTTACCTCGGGACAGGGGTAGGCGAGCAGTACTTC.

The CDR3, as DNA: TGTGCCAGCAGCACGACGGGACAACCGAACACTGAAGCTTTCTTT. This translates into CASSTTGQPNTEAFF. This chain uses TRBV7-9 with TRBJ1-1; maybe TRBD1 (6 bases). CDR3 length equals 15 residues. The V gene's germline CDR1 is SEHNR and CDR2 FQNEAQ (reference sequence). Trimming stripped 5 bases from V and 1 base from J, with 14 bases between.

This clone was counted a few times. A read error is likely here: a far larger clone is one base away. Other DNA variants within this sample encode the same CDR3. The chain is built from TRBV7-2 and TRBJ2-2, with 8 bases aligning to TRBD2. Germline CDR1 reads SGHTA; CDR2 reads FQGNSA. The V and J ends lost 5 bases and 6 bases, in that order; junction bases with no gene match: 17. This CDR3 comprises 18 residues. The CDR3 loop reads CASSHLHHFGGAAGELFF. CDR3 sequence (DNA): TGTGCCAGCAGCCATCTTCACCATTTCGGGGGGGCGGCCGGGGAGCTGTTTTTT.

The genes are TRBV5-6 and TRBJ1-2, with unresolved D. Trimming took off 0 bases at V and 4 bases at J, with 7 bases between the two ends. The CDR3 loop spans 13 amino acids. Germline V gene data show CDR1 as SGHDT and CDR2 as YYEEEE. The CDR3 region is CASSLDGSYGYTF. Here the CDR3 DNA reads TGTGCCAGCAGCTTGGATGGCTCCTATGGCTACACCTTC.

J is TRBJ1-1 and V is TRBV11-2; TRBD1 is a possible D gene (6 bases). CDR3 length equals 14 residues. Germline CDR1 and CDR2: SGHAT and FQNNGV. Trimming removed 4 bases at V and 4 bases at J, with 13 bases between. CDR3 in DNA: TGTGCCAGCAGCTCTATGACAGGTGGCACTGAAGCTTTCTTT. This codes for CASSSMTGGTEAFF.

The gene calls are TRBV5-1 and TRBJ1-6; D ambiguous. The CDR3 is 15 residues long. Germline loops: CDR1 SGHRS, CDR2 YFSETQ. V lost 10 bases to trimming and J lost 5 bases, with 19 bases between them. CDR3 protein: CASSEEAANNSPLHF. CDR3 DNA sequence: TGCGCCTCAAGCGAGGAGGCGGCGAATAATTCACCCCTCCACTTT.

This clone was seen just once. The V gene is TRBV15, the J gene TRBJ2-1; TRBD2 aligns across 8 bases. The CDR3 is made up of 15 amino acids. With V trimmed by 2 bases and J by 3 bases, 3 bases remained unmatched. Germline CDR1 is LNHNV and CDR2 is YYDKDF (reference sequence). The CDR3 is CATSRQSGGYNEQFF. The DNA of the CDR3 is TGTGCCACCAGCAGACAAAGCGGGGGCTACAATGAGCAGTTCTTC. The full variable domain, completed using reference TRBV15 and TRBJ2-1, is DAMVIQNPRYQVTQFGKPVTLSCSQTLNHNVMYWYQQKSSQAPKLLFHYYDKDFNNEADTPDNFQSRRPNTSFCFLDIRSPGLGDTAMYLCATSRQSGGYNEQFFGPGTRLTVL.

The chain joins TRBV6-5 to TRBJ2-5, with 12 bases lining up with TRBD1. J lost 0 bases, V lost 9 bases, and 5 bases had no gene match. The V gene's germline CDR1 is MNHEY and CDR2 SVGAGI. The CDR3 runs to 15 residues. As DNA, the CDR3 is TGTGCCAGTTCGGGACAGGGGGCGAACCAAGAGACCCAGTACTTC. It codes for CASSGQGANQETQYF.

The chain combines TRBV5-1 with TRBJ2-1; 11 bases are a match to TRBD2. The V gene end was trimmed by 0 bases and the J gene end by 9 bases; junction bases not matched to a gene: 5. Germline loops: CDR1 SGHRS, CDR2 YFSETQ. This CDR3 has 15 amino acids. CDR3 bases: TGCGCCAGCAGCTTGGCACTAGCGGGAGAGGGTGAGCAGTTCTTC. Its protein is CASSLALAGEGEQFF. Supplemented by reference TRBV5-1 and TRBJ2-1, the full variable domain reads KAGVTQTPRYLIKTRGQQVTLSCSPISGHRSVSWYQQTPGQGLQFLFEYFSETQRNKGNFPGRFSGRQFSNSRSEMNVSTLELGDSALYLCASSLALAGEGEQFFGPGTRLTVL.

The chain joins TRBV28 to TRBJ2-1; 10 bases are shared with TRBD2. The CDR3 covers 15 residues. CDR1 and CDR2 (germline): MDHEN, SYDVKM. With V trimmed by 6 bases and J by 5 bases, 7 bases remained unmatched. As DNA, the CDR3 is TGTGCCAGCAGCCCGAGACTAGCGGGTAACAATGAGCAGTTCTTC. Translating gives CASSPRLAGNNEQFF.

This clone was recorded once. One junction end disagrees with the germline gene, perhaps due to a read error. The chain combines TRBV7-7 with TRBJ2-2; 7 nucleotides agree with TRBD2. The CDR3 contains 15 residues. The V gene's germline CDR1 is SSHAT and CDR2 FNYEAQ (reference sequence). This CDR3 is CASSRSGPNTGELFF. Written as DNA, the CDR3 is TGTGCTAGCAGCCGTAGCGGGCCGAACACCGGGGAGCTGTTTTTT.

The CDR3 here is CASTPSSGSGEQYF. The CDR3 nucleotides are TGTGCCAGTACCCCTAGTTCTGGCTCCGGGGAGCAGTACTTC. The chain joins TRBV19 to TRBJ2-7; no reliable D call. In germline, CDR1 is LNHDA, CDR2 SQIVND (reference sequence). This CDR3 is built from 14 residues. Trimming removed 7 bases from V and 7 bases from J, with 20 bases in between.